Each of the 7 T cell receptor beta chains below was sequenced from the same sample in a study of T cells in women clearing cervical HPV infection. TCRdb's copy holds only in-frame clones and misses some; the assay was immunoSEQ multiplex PCR. The sample table sets out roughly 30,000 clones. Sequenced material: blood buffy coat. The receptors derive from a woman between 18 and 75 years old with a cervical HPV16 infection that either progressed to CIN3+ or cleared (not recorded which).

Note on this clone: From the germline J gene comes the end of the CDR3, since the read stops 3 residues before it. This rearrangement joins TRBV2 to TRBJ1-5; D is perhaps TRBD1 (6 bases). This CDR3 has 13 residues. Germline assignment: CDR1 SNHLY and CDR2 FYNNEI. Trimming cost V 11 bases and J 5 bases, with 16 bases left between them. Incomplete CDR3 DNA: TGTGCCGCATCCCAGGGGATCGATCAGCCC. Protein: CAASQGIDQP. The entire CDR3 reads CAASQGIDQPQHF.

As regards this clone: The read finishes 3 residues shy of the CDR3 end, and the germline J gene is used to complete it. The V gene is TRBV5-1, the J gene TRBJ2-2; 10 bases fit TRBD1. Germline V CDR1 and CDR2: SGHRS, YFSETQ. The CDR3 is 19 amino acids. The DNA read from the CDR3 is TGCGCCAGCGCTCCGGAATGGGACAGGGGAAGCTCCTATAATTCACCG. Its protein product is CASAPEWDRGSSYNSP. The whole CDR3 protein is CASAPEWDRGSSYNSPLFF.

Points on this clone: The sequenced fragment ends 3 residues before the CDR3 boundary, so the rest is inferred from the germline J gene. The chain recombines TRBV6-1 with TRBJ1-2, with unresolved D. The CDR3 has 13 amino acids. Trimming pared 0 bases from V and 4 bases from J, leaving 6 bases between. Germline values: CDR1 MNHNS, CDR2 SASEGT. The CDR3 spells CASSEAGPYGYTF. The sequenced CDR3 bases are TGTGCCAGCAGTGAAGCAGGGCCCTATGGC.

On this clone: The CDR3 end is not reached by the read, which stops 3 residues before it; the germline J gene fills it in. V and J are TRBV19 and TRBJ2-3, with 7 nucleotides matching TRBD1. The CDR3 totals 14 residues. Germline CDR1 reads LNHDA; CDR2 reads SQIVND (reference sequence). The CDR3 loop is CASKRGGNQETQYF. The CDR3 bases that were read are TGTGCCAGTAAACGAGGGGGCAATCAAGAGACG.

As concerns this clone: The read halts 3 residues ahead of the CDR3 end, with the missing end drawn from the germline J gene. The J gene is TRBJ2-5, the V gene TRBV5-1; 8 bases are shared with TRBD2. The CDR3 consists of 16 residues. V shed 0 bases, J shed 5 bases, and the junction held 9 bases outside the gene matches. Germline-derived CDR1 and CDR2 are SGHRS and YFSETQ. The covered CDR3 bases are TGCGCCAGCAGCTTGGGACTAGCGCTTTTGGGGGAGACC. Encoded protein: CASSLGLALLGET. The full CDR3 sequence reads CASSLGLALLGETQYF.

The CDR3 here is CASSITDRGEHQPQHF. The CDR3 bases that were read are TGTGCCAGTAGTATCACCGACAGGGGTGAACATCAGCCC. The chain has TRBV19 and TRBJ1-5; TRBD1 matches at 8 bases. Read sequence stops 3 residues before the CDR3 end, and the germline J gene provides the missing end. The CDR3 consists of 16 residues. Germline V gene sequence: CDR1 LNHDA, CDR2 SQIVND (reference sequence). The J segment lost 5 bases and the V segment lost 3 bases, leaving 9 bases of the junction unmatched.

In the case of this clone: The read falls 3 residues short of the CDR3 end, and the missing part is taken from the germline J gene. V usage is TRBV20-1 and J usage is TRBJ2-1; 9 positions match TRBD2. The CDR3 extends over 17 amino acids. Unmatched junction bases numbered 17, after V lost 3 bases and J lost 8 bases. Germline V gives CDR1 DFQATT, CDR2 SNEGSKA (reference sequence). CDR3 DNA (partial): TGCAGTGCTAGTGGGCTCAGGTCGGCTAGCGGGATGGATGAG. It translates to CSASGLRSASGMDE. The CDR3, in full, reads CSASGLRSASGMDEQFF.